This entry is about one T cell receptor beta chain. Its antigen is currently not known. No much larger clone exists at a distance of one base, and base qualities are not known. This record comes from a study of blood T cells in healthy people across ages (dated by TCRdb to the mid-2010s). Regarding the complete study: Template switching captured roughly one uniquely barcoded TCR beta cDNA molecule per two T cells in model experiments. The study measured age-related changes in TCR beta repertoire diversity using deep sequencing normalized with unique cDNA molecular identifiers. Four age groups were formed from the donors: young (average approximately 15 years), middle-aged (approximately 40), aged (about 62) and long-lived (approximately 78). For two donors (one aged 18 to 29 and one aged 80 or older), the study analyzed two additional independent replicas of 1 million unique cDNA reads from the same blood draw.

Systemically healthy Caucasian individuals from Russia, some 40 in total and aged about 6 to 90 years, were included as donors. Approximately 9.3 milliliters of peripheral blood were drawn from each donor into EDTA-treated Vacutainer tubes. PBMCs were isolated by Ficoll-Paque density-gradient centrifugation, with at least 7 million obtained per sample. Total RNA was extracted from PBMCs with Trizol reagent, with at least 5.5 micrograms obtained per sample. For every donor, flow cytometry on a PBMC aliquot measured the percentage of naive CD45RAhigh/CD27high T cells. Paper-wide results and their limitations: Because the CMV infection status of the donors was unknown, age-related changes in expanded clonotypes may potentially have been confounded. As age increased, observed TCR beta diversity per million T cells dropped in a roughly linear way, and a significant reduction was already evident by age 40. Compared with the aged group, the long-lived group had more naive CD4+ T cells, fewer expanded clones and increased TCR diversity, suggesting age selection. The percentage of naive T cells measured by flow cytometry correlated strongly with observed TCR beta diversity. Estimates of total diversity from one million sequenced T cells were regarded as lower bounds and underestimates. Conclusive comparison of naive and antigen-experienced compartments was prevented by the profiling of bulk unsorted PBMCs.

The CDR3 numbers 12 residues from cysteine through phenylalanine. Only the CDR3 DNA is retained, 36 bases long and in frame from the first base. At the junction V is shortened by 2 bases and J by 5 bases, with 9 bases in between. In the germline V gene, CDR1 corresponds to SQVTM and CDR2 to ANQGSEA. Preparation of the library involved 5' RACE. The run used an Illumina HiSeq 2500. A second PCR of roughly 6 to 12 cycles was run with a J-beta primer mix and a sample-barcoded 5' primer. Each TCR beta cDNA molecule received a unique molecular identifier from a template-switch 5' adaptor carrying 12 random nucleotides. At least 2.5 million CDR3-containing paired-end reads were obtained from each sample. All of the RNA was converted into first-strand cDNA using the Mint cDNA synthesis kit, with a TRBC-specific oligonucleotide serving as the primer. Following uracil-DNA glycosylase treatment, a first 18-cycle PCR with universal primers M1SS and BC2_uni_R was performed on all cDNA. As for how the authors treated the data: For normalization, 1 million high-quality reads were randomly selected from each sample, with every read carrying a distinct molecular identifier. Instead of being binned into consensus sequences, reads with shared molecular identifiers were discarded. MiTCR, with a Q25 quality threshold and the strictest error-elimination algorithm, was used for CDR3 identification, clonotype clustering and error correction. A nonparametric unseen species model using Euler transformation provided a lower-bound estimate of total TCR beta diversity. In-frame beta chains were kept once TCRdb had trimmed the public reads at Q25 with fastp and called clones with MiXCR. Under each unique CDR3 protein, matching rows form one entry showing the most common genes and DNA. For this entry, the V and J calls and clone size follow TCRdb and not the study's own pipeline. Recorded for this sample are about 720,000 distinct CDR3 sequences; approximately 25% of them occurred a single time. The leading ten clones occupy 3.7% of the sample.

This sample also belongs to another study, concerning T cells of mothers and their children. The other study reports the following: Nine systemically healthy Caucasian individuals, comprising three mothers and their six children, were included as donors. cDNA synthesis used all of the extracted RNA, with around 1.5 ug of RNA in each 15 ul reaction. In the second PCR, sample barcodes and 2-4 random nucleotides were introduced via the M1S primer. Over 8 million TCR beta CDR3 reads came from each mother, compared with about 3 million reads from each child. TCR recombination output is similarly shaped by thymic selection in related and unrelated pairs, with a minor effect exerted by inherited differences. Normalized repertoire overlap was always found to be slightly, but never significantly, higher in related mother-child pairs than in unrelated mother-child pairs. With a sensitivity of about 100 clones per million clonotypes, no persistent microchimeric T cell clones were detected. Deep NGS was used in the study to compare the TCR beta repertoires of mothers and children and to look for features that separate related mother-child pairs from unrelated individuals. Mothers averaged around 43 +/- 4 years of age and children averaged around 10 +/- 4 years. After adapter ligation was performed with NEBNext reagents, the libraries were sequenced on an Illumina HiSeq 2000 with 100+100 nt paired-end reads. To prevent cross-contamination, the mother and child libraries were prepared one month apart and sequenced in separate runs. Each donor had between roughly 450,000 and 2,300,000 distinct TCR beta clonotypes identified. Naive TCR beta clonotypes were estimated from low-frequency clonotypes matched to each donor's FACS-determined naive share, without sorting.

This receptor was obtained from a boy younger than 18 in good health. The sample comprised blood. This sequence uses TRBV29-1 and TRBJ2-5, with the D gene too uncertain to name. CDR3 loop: CSVETGFETQYF. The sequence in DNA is TGCAGCGTTGAAACCGGGTTTGAGACCCAGTACTTC.